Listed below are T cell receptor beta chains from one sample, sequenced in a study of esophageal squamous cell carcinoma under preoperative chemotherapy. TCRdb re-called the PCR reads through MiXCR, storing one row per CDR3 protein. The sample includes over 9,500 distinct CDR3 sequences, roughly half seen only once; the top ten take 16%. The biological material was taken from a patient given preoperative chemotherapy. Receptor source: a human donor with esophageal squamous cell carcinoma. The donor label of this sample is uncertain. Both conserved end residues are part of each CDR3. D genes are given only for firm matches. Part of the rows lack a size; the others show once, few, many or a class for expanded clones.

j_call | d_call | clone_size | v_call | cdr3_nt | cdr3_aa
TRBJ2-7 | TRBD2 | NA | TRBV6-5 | TGTGCCAGCAGGTTAGCGGGGGGGCTCACAGATACGCAGTACTTC | CASRLAGGLTDTQYF
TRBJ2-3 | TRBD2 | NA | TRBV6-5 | TGTGCCAGCAGTTCAGGACTAGCGGCCACAGATACGCAGTATTTT | CASSSGLAATDTQYF
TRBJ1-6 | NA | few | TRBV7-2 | TGTGCCAGCAGCTTAGAGACAGGCCAATCACCCCTCCACTTT | CASSLETGQSPLHF
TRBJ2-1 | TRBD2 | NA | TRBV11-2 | TGTGCCAGCAGCCCTAAGAGTAGCGGGAGGGCCCGCGAGCAGTTCTTC | CASSPKSSGRAREQFF
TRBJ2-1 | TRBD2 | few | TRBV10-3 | TGTGCCGACGGACTAGCGGACGGGGAGCAGTTCTTC | CADGLADGEQFF
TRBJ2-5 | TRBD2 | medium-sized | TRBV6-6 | TGTGCCAGCAGTCGGACTAGAGGGTTAGAGACCCAGTACTTC | CASSRTRGLETQYF
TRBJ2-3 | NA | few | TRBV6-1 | TGTGCCAGCAGTGAAGGATGGGGCACCGAGAAGCAGTATTTT | CASSEGWGTEKQYF
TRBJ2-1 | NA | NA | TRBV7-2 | TGTGCCAGCAGCTTAAGAAACGGAGACAATGAGCAGTTCTTC | CASSLRNGDNEQFF
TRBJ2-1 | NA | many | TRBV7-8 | TGTGCCAGCAGCTTATCGACGGGGGCCCAAGAGACCCAGTTCTTC | CASSLSTGAQETQFF
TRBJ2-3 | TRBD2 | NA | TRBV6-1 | TGTGCCAGCTCCTGGGGCCGACTAGCGGCCACAGATACGCAGTATTTT | CASSWGRLAATDTQYF
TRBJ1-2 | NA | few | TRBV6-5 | TGTGCCAGCAGTTCCACCCATTTTGGAGGCTACACCTTC | CASSSTHFGGYTF
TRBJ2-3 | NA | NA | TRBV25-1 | TGTGCCAGCAGTGGATTCTTTTTGTACAGCACAGATACGCAGTATTTT | CASSGFFLYSTDTQYF
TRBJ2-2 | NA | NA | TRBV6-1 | TGTGCCAGCAGTGAAGGTGGGGGCACCGAGACGCTGTATTTT | CASSEGGGTETLYF
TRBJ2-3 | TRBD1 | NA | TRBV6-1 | TGTGCCAGCGGGGACAGGGAGGAAGATACGCAGTACTTT | CASGDREEDTQYF
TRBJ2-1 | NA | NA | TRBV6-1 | TGTGCCAGCAGTGAAGCGGCAGCGTACAATGAGCAGTTCTTC | CASSEAAAYNEQFF
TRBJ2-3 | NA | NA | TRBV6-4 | TGTGCCAGGGCGCTCCAGGCTGTGAGCACAGATACGCAGTATTTT | CARALQAVSTDTQYF
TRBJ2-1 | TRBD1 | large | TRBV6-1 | TGTGCCAGCAGACGGGACAGGAGGGCCCACGAGCAGTTCTTC | CASRRDRRAHEQFF
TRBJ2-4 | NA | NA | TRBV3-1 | TGTGCCAGCAGCGACACATACTCGGAAAACATTCAGTACTTC | CASSDTYSENIQYF
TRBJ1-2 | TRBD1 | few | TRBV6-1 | TGTGCCAGCAGTGTCTCCGGGACAGAAACCTATGGCTACACCTTC | CASSVSGTETYGYTF
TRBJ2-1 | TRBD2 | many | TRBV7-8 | TGTGCCAGCAGCTTCTCCTCAGAGCGGGAGACCCGAGAGACCCAGTTCTTC | CASSFSSERETRETQFF